This T cell receptor (beta chain) emerged from a study of metastatic and nonmetastatic thyroid tumors. Overall study context: A comparison of repertoires was made across blood and tumor or nodule tissue from malignant and benign thyroid patients. Study outcomes and limitations: When malignant thyroid tumors were compared with benign nodules, TCR beta diversity was reportedly significantly higher in the malignant tumors. This held in both blood and tumor samples.

No treatment had been given to any patient before thyroid surgery. This clone was seen many times. The antigen is undetermined. As processed by the authors: CDR3 differences across clinicopathological groups were used to build a distant-metastasis classifier for papillary thyroid cancer. TCRdb re-called clones via MiXCR from the PCR reads. The V and J calls shown here were made by TCRdb, not taken from the authors' results. Found here are approximately 25,000 clones, around 26% of them singletons; the top ten hold about a sixth. This CDR3 region has 15 residues. The V gene end was trimmed by 3 bases and the J gene end by 8 bases; junction bases not matched to a gene: 9. Germline V gene sequence: CDR1 MGHRA, CDR2 YSYEKL.

Sequenced material: blood. This TCR came from a male donor with papillary thyroid cancer or a benign thyroid nodule (not recorded which). Some clones in this sample may be carry-over from other donors' samples. The chain joins TRBV4-1 to TRBJ2-1; 8 positions agree with TRBD2. DNA for the CDR3: TGCGCCAGCAGCCACCACGGGACTAGTCAGGATGAGCAGTTCTTC. Protein: CASSHHGTSQDEQFF.